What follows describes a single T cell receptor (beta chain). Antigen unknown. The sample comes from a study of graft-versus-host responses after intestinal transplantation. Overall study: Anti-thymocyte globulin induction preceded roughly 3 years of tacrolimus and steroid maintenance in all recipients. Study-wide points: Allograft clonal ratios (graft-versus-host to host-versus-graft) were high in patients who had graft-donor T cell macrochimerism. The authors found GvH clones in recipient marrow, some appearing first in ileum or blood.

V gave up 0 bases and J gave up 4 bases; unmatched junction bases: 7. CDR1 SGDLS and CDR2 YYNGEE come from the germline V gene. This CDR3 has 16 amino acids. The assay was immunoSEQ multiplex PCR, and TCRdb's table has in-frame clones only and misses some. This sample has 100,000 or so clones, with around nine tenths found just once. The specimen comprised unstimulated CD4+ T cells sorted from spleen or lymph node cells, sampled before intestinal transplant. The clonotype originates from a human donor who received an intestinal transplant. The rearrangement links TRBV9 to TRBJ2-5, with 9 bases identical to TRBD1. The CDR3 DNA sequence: TGTGCCAGCAGCGTAGGGGACAGGGCCTGGGGAGAGACCCAGTACTTC. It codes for CASSVGDRAWGETQYF.